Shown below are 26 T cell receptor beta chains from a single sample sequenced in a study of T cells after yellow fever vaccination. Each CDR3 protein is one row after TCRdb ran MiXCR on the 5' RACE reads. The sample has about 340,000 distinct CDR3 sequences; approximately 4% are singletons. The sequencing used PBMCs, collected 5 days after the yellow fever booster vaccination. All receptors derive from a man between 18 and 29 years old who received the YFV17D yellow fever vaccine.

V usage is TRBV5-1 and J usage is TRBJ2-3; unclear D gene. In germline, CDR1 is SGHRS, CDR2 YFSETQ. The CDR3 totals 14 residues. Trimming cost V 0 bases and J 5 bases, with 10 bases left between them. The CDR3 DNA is TGCGCCAGCAGCTTGGCCGCAGTAATAGATACGCAGTATTTT. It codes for CASSLAAVIDTQYF. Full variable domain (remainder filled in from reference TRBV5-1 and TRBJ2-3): KAGVTQTPRYLIKTRGQQVTLSCSPISGHRSVSWYQQTPGQGLQFLFEYFSETQRNKGNFPGRFSGRQFSNSRSEMNVSTLELGDSALYLCASSLAAVIDTQYFGPGTRLTVL.

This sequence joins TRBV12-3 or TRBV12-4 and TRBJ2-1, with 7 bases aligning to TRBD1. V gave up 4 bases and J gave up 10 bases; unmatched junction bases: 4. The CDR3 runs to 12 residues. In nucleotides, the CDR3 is TGTGCCAGCAGTTACAGGGGTGTGGAGCAGTTCTTC. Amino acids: CASSYRGVEQFF.

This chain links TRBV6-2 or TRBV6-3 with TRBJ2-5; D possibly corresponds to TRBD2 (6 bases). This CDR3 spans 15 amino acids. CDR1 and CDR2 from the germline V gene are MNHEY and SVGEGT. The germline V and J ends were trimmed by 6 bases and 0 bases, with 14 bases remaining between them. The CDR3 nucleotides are TGTGCCAGCAGCGACCGGGAGACGTACCAAGAGACCCAGTACTTC. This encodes CASSDRETYQETQYF.

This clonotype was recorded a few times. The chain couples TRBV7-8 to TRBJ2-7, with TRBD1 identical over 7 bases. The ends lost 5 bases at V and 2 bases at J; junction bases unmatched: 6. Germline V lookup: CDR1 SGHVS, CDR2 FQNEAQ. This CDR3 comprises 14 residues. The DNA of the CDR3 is TGTGCCAGCAGCACAAAGACAGGGCCCTACGAGCAGTACTTC. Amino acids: CASSTKTGPYEQYF.

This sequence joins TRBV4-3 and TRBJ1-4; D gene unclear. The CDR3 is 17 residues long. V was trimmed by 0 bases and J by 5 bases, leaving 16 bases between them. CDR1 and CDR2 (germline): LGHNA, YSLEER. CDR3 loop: CASSQDGGSRPNEKLFF. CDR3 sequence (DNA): TGCGCCAGCAGCCAAGATGGCGGGAGCAGGCCAAATGAAAAACTGTTTTTT.

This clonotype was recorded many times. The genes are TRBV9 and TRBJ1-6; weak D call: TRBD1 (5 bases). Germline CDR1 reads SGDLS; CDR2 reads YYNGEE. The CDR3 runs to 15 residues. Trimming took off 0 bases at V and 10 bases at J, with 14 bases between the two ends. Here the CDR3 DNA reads TGTGCCAGCAGCGTAGCTGGGGCAAGGGACTCACCCCTCCACTTT. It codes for CASSVAGARDSPLHF.

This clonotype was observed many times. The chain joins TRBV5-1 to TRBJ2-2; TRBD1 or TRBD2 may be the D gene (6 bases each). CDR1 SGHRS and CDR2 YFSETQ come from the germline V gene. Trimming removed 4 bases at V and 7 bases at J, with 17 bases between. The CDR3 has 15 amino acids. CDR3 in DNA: TGCGCCAGCAGCCCGGCCCGGGGGCGTCACGGGGAGCTGTTTTTT. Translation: CASSPARGRHGELFF.

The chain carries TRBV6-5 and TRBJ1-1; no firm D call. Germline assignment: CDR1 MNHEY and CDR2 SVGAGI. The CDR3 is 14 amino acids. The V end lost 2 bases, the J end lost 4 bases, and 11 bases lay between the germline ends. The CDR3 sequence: CASSYGPFRTEAFF. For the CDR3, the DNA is TGTGCCAGCAGTTACGGTCCCTTCCGCACTGAAGCTTTCTTT.

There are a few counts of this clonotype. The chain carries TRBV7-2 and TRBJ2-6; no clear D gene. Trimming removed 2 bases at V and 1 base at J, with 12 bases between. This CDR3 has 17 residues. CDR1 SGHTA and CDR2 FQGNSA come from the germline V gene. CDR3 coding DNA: TGTGCCAGCAGCTTACTAGGACCTCAATCTGGGGCCAACGTCCTGACTTTC. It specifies CASSLLGPQSGANVLTF. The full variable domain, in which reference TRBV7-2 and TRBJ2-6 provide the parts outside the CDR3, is GAGVSQSPSNKVTEKGKDVELRCDPISGHTALYWYRQSLGQGLEFLIYFQGNSAPDKSGLPSDRFSAERTGGSVSTLTIQRTQQEDSAVYLCASSLLGPQSGANVLTFGAGSRLTVL.

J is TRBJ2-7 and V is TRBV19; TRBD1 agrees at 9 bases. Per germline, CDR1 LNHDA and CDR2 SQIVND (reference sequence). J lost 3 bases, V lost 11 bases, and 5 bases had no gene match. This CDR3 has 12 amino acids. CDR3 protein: CASGQGVYEQYF. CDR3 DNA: TGTGCCTCGGGACAGGGAGTCTACGAGCAGTACTTC.

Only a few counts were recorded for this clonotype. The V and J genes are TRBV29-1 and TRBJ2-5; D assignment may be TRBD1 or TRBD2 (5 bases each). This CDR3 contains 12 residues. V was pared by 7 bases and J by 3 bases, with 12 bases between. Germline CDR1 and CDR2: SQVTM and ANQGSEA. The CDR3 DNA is TGCAGCGGCCTCCGGGACGAAGAGACCCAGTACTTC. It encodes CSGLRDEETQYF.

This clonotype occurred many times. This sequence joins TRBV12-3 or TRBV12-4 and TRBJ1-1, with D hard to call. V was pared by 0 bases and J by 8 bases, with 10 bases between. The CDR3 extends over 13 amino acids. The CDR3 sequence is CASSLAGRLEAFF. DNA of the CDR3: TGTGCCAGCAGTTTAGCGGGCCGTCTGGAAGCTTTCTTT.

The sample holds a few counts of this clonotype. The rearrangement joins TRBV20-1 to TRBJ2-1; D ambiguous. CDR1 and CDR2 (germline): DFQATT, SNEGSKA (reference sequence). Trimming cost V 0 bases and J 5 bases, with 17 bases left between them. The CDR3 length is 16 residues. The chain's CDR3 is CSARDALRGKNNEQFF. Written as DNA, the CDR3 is TGCAGTGCTAGAGACGCCCTCCGAGGCAAGAACAATGAGCAGTTCTTC.

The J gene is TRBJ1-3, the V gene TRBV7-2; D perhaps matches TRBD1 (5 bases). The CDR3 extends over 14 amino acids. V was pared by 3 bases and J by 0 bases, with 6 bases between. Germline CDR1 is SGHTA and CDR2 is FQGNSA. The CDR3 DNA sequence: TGTGCCAGCAGCTTCGGGACCTCTGGAAACACCATATATTTT. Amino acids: CASSFGTSGNTIYF.

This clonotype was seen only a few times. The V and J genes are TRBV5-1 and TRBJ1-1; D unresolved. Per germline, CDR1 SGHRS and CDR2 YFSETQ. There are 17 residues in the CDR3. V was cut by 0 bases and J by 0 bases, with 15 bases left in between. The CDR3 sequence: CASSLDRRSPMNTEAFF. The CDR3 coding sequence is TGCGCCAGCAGCTTGGATCGACGCAGCCCGATGAACACTGAAGCTTTCTTT.

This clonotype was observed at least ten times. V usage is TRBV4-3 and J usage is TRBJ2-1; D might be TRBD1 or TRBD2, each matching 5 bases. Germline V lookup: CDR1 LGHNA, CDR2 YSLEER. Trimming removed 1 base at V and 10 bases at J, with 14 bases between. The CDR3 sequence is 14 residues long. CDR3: CASSQVSTGTEQFF. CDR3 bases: TGCGCCAGCAGCCAAGTCTCCACTGGGACCGAGCAGTTCTTC.

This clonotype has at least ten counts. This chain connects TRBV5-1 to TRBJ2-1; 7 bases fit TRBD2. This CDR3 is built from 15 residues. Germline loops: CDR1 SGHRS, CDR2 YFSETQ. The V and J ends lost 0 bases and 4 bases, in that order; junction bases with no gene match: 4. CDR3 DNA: TGCGCCAGCAGCTTGGGTCGGGGGGTTTACAATGAGCAGTTCTTC. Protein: CASSLGRGVYNEQFF.

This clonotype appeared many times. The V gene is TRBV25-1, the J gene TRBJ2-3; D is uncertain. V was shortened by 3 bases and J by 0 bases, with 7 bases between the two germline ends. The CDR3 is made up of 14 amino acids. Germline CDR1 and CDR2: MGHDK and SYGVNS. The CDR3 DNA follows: TGTGCCAGCAGTGACTTACATAGCACAGATACGCAGTATTTT. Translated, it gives CASSDLHSTDTQYF.

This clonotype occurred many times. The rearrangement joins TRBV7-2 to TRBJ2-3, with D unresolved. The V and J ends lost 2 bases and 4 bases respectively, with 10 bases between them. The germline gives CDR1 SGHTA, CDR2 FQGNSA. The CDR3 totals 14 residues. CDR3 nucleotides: TGTGCCAGCAGCTTACAATGGCGACCAGATACGCAGTATTTT. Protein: CASSLQWRPDTQYF. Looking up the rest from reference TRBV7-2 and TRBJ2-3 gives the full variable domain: GAGVSQSPSNKVTEKGKDVELRCDPISGHTALYWYRQSLGQGLEFLIYFQGNSAPDKSGLPSDRFSAERTGGSVSTLTIQRTQQEDSAVYLCASSLQWRPDTQYFGPGTRLTVL.

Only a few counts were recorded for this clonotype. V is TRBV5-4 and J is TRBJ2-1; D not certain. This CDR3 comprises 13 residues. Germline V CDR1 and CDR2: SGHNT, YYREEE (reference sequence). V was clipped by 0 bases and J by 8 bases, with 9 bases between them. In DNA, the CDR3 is TGTGCCAGCAGCTTGGGGCATCGGGATGAGCAGTTCTTC. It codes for CASSLGHRDEQFF. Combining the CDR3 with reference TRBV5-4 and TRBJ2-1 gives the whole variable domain ETGVTQSPTHLIKTRGQQVTLRCSSQSGHNTVSWYQQALGQGPQFIFQYYREEENGRGNFPPRFSGLQFPNYSSELNVNALELDDSALYLCASSLGHRDEQFFGPGTRLTVL.

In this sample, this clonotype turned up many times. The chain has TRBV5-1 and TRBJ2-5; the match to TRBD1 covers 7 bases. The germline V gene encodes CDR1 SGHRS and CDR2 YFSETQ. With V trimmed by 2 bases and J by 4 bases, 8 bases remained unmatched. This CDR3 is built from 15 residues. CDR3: CASSFSTGARETQYF. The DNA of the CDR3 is TGCGCCAGCAGCTTTTCAACAGGGGCTAGAGAGACCCAGTACTTC.

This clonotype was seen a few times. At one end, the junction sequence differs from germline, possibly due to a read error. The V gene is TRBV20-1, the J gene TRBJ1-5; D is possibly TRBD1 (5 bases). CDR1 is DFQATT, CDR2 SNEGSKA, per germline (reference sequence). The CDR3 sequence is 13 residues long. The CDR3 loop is CSARSPGNQAQHF. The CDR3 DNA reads TGCAGTGCTAGAAGTCCAGGGAATCAGGCCCAGCATTTT.

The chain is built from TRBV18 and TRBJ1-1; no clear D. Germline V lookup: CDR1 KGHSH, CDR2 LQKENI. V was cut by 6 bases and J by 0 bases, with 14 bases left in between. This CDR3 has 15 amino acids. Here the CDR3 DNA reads TGTGCCAGCTCCATTTACGCCGGGGTGAACACTGAAGCTTTCTTT. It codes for CASSIYAGVNTEAFF.

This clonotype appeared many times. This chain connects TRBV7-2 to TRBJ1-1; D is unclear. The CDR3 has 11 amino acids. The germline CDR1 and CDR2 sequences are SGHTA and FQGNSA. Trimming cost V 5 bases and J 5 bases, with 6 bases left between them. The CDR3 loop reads CASSRQTEAFF. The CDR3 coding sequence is TGTGCCAGCAGCCGCCAAACTGAAGCTTTCTTT.

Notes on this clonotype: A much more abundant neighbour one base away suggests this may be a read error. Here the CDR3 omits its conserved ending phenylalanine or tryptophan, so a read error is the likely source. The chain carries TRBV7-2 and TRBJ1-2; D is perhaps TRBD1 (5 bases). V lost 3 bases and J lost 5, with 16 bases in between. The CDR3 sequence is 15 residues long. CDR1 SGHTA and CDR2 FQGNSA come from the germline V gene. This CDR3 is CASSFDGTQPYGYTL. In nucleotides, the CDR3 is TGTGCCAGCAGCTTTGACGGGACCCAGCCTTATGGCTACACCTTA.

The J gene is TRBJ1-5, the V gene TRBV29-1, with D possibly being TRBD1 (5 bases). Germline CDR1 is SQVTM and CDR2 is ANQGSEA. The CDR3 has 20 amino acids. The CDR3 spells CSQGFNGCRRTINSNQPQHF. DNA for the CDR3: TGCAGTCAGGGCTTTAATGGTTGTCGCCGAACAATAAATAGCAATCAGCCCCAGCATTTT.